This T cell receptor beta chain was sequenced for a study of CD8 T cells in Susac syndrome. Study information: When their blood was taken, patients with Susac syndrome were therapy-naive, taking corticosteroids, or taking intravenous immunoglobulin alone.

V lost 5 bases and J lost 4; bases outside the gene matches: 6. CDR1 is SGHTA, CDR2 FQGNSA, per germline. The CDR3 has 15 amino acids. Sequencing targeted TCR beta in T cells from blood (CD8+ and CD4+). In Susac syndrome patients, recently defined diagnostic criteria for definite or probable disease were met. RNA totalling roughly 0.45 to 1 ug underwent reverse transcription with random hexamers. Amplification of the TCR beta CDR3 was carried out by immunoSEQ multiplex PCR, which spanned a total of 54 Vbeta and 13 Jbeta segments. TCRdb processed the immunoSEQ multiplex PCR reads anew with MiXCR; each CDR3 protein has one entry. The data contain tens of thousands of distinct CDR3 sequences, 85% to 95% of them seen just once; the ten biggest clones take up roughly 0.45%.

This sequence was found in a human donor with Susac syndrome. This chain connects TRBV7-2 to TRBJ2-3; TRBD1 matches 10 bases. Source material: CD8+ T cells from PBMCs. The CDR3 coding sequence is TGTGCCAGCAGCCCCAGGGACAGGGGCCCAGATACGCAGTATTTT. This codes for CASSPRDRGPDTQYF.